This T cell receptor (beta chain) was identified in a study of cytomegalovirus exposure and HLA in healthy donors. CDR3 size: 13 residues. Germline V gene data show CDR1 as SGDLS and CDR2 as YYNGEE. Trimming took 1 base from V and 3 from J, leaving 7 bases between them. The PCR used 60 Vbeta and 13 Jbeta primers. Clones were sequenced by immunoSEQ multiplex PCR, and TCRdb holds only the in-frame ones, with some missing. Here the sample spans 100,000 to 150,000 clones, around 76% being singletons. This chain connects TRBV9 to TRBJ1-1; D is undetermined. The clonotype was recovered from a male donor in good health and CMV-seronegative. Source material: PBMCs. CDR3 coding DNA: TGTGCCAGCAGCGTAATACGGGACACTGAAGCTTTCTTT. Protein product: CASSVIRDTEAFF.